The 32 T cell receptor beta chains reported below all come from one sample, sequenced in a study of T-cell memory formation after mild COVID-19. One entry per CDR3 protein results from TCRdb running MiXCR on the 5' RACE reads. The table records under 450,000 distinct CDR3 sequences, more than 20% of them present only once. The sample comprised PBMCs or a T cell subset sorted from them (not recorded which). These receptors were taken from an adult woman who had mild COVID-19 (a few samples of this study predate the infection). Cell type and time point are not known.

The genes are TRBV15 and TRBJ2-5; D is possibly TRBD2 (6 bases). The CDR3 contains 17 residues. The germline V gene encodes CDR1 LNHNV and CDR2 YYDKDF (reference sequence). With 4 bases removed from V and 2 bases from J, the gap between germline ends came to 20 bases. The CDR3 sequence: CATSNDSVLAVQETQYF. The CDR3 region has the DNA TGTGCCACCAGCAATGATAGCGTACTAGCCGTTCAAGAGACCCAGTACTTC.

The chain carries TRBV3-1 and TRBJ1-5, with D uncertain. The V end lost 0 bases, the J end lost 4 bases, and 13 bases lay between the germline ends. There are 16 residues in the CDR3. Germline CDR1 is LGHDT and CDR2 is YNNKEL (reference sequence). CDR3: CASSQDYGSGNQPQHF. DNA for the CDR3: TGTGCCAGCAGCCAAGATTATGGGTCCGGGAATCAGCCCCAGCATTTT.

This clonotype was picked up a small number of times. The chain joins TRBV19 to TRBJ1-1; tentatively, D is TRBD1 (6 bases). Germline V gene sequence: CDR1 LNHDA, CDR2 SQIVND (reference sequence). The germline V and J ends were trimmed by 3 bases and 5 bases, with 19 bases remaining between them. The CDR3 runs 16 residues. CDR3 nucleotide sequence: TGTGCCAGTAGTATTGCCCCCGTAGGGGGAAAAACTGAAGCTTTCTTT. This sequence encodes CASSIAPVGGKTEAFF.

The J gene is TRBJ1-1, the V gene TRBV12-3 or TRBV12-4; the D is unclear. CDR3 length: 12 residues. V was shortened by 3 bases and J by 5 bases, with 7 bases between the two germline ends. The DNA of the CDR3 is TGTGCCAGCAGTTTTCGGCATACTGAAGCTTTCTTT. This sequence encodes CASSFRHTEAFF.

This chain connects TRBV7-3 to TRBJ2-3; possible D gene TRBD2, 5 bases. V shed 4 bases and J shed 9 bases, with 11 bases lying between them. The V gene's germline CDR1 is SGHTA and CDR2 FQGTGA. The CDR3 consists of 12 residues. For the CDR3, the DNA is TGTGCCAGCAGCTCGGGATCATCCACGCAGTATTTT. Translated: CASSSGSSTQYF.

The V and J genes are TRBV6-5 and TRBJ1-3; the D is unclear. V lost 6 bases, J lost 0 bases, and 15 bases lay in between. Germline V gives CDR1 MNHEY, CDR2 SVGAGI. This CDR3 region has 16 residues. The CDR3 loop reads CASSPRDPTSGNTIYF. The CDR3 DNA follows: TGTGCCAGCAGCCCCCGCGACCCGACCTCTGGAAACACCATATATTTT.

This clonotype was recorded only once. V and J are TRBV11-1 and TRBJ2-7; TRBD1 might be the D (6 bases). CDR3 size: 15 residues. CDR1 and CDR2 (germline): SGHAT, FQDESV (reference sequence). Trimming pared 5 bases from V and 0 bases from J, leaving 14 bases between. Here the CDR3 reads CASSGWDKSSYEQYF. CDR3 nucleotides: TGTGCCAGCAGCGGATGGGACAAGAGCTCCTACGAGCAGTACTTC.

The CDR3 reads CASGGEGYEQYF. The CDR3 DNA reads as TGTGCCAGCGGGGGGGAGGGCTACGAGCAGTACTTC. This chain links TRBV9 with TRBJ2-7; TRBD2 matches 7 bases. Germline values: CDR1 SGDLS, CDR2 YYNGEE. The J segment lost 3 bases and the V segment lost 7 bases, leaving 4 bases of the junction unmatched. CDR3 length: 12 residues.

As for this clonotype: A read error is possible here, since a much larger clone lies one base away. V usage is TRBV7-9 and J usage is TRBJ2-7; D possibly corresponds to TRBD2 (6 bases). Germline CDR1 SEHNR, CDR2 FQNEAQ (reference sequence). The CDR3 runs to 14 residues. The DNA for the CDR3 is TGTGCCAGCAGCCCAACTGGCGGGATGTACGAGAAGTACTTC. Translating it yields CASSPTGGMYEKYF.

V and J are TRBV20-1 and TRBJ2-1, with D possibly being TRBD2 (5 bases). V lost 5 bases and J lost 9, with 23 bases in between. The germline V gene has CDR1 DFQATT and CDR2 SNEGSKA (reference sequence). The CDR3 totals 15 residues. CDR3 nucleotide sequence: TGCAGTGCTCGACCACTAGGGTTGGGGTTTGGTGAGCAGTTCTTC. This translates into CSARPLGLGFGEQFF.

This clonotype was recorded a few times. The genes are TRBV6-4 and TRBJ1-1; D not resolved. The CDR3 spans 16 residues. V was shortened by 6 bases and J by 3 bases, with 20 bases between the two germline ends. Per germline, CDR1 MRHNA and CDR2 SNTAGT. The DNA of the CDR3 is TGTGCCAGCAGCCATCATCCACCCCGGGCGGACACTGAAGCTTTCTTT. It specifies CASSHHPPRADTEAFF.

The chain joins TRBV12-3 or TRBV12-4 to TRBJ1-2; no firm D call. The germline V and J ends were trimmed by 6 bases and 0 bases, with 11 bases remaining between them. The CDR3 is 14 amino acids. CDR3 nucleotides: TGTGCCAGCAGGCCTCTGGCCCCTAACTATGGCTACACCTTC. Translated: CASRPLAPNYGYTF.

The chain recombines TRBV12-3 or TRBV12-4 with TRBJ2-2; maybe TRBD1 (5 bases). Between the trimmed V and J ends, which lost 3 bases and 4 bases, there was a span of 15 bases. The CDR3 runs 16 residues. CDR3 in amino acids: CASSFIDSVTTGELFF. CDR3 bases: TGTGCCAGCAGTTTCATTGACAGTGTAACCACCGGGGAGCTGTTTTTT.

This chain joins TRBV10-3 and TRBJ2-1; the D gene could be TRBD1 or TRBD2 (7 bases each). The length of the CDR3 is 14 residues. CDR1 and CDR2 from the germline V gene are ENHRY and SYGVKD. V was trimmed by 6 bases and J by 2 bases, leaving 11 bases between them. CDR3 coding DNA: TGTGCCATCAGGGGGGGGACAGCCTACAATGAGCAGTTCTTC. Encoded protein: CAIRGGTAYNEQFF.

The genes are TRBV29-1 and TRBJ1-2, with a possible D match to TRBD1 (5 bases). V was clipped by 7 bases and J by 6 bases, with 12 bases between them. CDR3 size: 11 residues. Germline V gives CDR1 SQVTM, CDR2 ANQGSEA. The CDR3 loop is CSARGVDGYTF. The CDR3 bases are TGCAGCGCCCGGGGGGTGGATGGCTACACCTTC.

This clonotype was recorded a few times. CDR3 nucleotide sequence: TGTGCCAGCAGCTCGAGCGGGGGGGCCTTTAATGAGCAGTTCTTC. Its translation is CASSSSGGAFNEQFF. The rearrangement uses TRBV7-2 and TRBJ2-1; the match to TRBD2 covers 10 bases. The CDR3 length is 15 residues. Per germline, CDR1 SGHTA and CDR2 FQGNSA. Trimming at V came to 4 bases and at J to 7 bases, leaving 7 bases not matched to a gene.

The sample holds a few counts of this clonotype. CDR3 sequence: CASSSEREVYNEQFF. The CDR3 DNA sequence: TGTGCCAGCAGCTCTGAGCGGGAGGTCTACAATGAGCAGTTCTTC. The chain couples TRBV7-9 to TRBJ2-1; 9 bases are shared with TRBD2. Germline V gene sequence: CDR1 SEHNR, CDR2 FQNEAQ (reference sequence). V shed 4 bases, J shed 3 bases, and the junction held 4 bases outside the gene matches. The CDR3 has 15 residues.

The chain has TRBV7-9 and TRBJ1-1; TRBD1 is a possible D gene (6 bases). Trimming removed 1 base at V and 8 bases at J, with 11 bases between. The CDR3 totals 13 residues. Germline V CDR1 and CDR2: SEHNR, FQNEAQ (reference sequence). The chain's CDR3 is CASSLGQAREAFF. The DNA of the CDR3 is TGTGCCAGCAGCTTAGGACAGGCCCGAGAAGCTTTCTTT.

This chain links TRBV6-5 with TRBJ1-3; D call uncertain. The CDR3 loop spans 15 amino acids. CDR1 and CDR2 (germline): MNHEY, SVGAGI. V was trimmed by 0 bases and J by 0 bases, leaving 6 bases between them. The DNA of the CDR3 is TGTGCCAGCAGTTACTCGAGGGACTCTGGAAACACCATATATTTT. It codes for CASSYSRDSGNTIYF.

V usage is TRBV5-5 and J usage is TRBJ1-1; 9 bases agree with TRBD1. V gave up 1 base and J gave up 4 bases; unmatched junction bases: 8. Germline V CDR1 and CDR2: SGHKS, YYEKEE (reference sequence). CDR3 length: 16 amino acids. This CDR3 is CASSLRGQGGGTEAFF. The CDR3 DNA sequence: TGTGCCAGCAGCTTGCGGGGACAGGGAGGGGGCACTGAAGCTTTCTTT.

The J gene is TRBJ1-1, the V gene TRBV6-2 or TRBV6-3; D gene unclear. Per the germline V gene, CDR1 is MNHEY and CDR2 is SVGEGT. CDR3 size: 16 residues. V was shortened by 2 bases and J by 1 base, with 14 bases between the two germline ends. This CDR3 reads CASSYPPGEGNTEAFF. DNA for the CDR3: TGTGCCAGCAGTTACCCTCCGGGTGAGGGGAACACTGAAGCTTTCTTT.

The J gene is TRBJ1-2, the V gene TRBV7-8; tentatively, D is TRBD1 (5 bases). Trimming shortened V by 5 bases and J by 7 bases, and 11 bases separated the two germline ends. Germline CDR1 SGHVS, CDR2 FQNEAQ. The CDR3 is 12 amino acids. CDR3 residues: CASSPGDVGYTF. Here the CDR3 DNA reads TGTGCCAGCAGCCCTGGGGACGTTGGCTACACCTTC.

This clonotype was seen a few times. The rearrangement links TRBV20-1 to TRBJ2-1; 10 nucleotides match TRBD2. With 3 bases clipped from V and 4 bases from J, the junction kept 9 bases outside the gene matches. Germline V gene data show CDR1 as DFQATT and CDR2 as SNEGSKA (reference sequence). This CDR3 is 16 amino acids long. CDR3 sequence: CSARMIGLAEYNEQFF. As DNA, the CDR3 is TGCAGTGCTAGGATGATCGGACTAGCGGAGTACAATGAGCAGTTCTTC.

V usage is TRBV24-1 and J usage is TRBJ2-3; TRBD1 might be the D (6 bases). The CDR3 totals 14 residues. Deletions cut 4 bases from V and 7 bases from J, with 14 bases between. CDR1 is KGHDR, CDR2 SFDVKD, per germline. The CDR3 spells CATSDPVQGNTQYF. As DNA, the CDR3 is TGTGCCACCAGTGACCCGGTACAGGGAAATACGCAGTATTTT.

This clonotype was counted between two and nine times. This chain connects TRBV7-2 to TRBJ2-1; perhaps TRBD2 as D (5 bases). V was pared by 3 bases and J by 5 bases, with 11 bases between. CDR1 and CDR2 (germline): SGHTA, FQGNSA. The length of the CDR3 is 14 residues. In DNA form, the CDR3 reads TGTGCCAGCAGCTTCTTGAGCGGCCACAATGAGCAGTTCTTC. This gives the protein CASSFLSGHNEQFF.

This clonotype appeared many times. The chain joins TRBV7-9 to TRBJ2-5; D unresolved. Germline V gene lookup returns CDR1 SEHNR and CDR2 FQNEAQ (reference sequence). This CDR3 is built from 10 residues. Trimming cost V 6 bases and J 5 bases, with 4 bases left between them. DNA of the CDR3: TGTGCCAGCAGTTTCGAGACCCAGTACTTC. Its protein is CASSFETQYF.

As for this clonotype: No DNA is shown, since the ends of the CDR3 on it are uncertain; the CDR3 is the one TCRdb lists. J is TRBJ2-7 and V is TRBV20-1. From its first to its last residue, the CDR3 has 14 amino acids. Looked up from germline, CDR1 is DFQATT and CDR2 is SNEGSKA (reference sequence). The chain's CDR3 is CSARNAFGSGEQYF.

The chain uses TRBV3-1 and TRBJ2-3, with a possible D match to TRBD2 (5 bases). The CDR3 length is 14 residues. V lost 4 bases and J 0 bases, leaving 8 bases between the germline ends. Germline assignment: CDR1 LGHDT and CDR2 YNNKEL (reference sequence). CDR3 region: CASSRSGSTDTQYF. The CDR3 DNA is TGTGCCAGCAGCCGCAGCGGAAGCACAGATACGCAGTATTTT.

DNA of the CDR3: TGTGCCAGCTCCCTAGCGGGAGACCCAGATACGCAGTATTTT. It specifies CASSLAGDPDTQYF. The V gene is TRBV11-2, the J gene TRBJ2-3; 10 bases align to TRBD2. The CDR3 runs 14 residues. V gave up 8 bases and J gave up 4 bases; unmatched junction bases: 6. Germline V gives CDR1 SGHAT, CDR2 FQNNGV.

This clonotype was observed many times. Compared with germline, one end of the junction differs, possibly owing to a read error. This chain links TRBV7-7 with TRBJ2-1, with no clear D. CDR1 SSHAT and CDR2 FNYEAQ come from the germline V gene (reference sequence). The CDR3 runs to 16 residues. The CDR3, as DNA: TGTGCTAGCAGCTTAGAATGGGATCGCCCCTACAATGAGCAGTTCTTC. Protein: CASSLEWDRPYNEQFF. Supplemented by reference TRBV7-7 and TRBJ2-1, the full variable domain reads GAGVSQSPRYKVTKRGQDVTLRCDPISSHATLYWYQQALGQGPEFLTYFNYEAQPDKSGLPSDRFSAERPEGSISTLTIQRTEQRDSAMYRCASSLEWDRPYNEQFFGPGTRLTVL.

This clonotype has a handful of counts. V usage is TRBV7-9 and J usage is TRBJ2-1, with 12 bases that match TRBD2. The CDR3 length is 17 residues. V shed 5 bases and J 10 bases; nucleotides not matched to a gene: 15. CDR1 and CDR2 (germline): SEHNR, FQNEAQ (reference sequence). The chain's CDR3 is CASSTPLQTSGSGEQFF. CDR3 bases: TGTGCCAGCAGCACCCCCCTCCAGACTAGCGGGAGCGGCGAGCAGTTCTTC.

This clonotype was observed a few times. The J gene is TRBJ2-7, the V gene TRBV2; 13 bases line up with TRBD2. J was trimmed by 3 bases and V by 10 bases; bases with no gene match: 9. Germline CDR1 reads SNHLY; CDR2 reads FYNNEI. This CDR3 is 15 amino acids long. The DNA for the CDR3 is TGTGCCACCCGCTCGACTAGCGGGGGGAACTACGAGCAGTACTTC. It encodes CATRSTSGGNYEQYF.